This T cell receptor beta chain was sequenced during a study of Graves' ophthalmopathy and Graves' hyperthyroidism. Amplification of TCR beta CDR3 regions used RNA transcripts. Amplification began with first-round RT-PCR using HTBI primers, then second-round multiplex PCR was performed. TCRdb processed the multiplex PCR reads anew with MiXCR; each CDR3 protein has one entry. The sample yields some 170,000 distinct CDR3 sequences, under 45% seen once. This clonotype was counted only a few times. This CDR3 contains 17 residues. With V trimmed by 6 bases and J by 1 base, 8 bases remained unmatched. This rearrangement joins TRBV12-3 or TRBV12-4 to TRBJ2-7; 14 bases fit TRBD2. Source material: peripheral blood. The source of this sequence is a man aged 30 to 45 with Graves' ophthalmopathy. The CDR3 region is CASSPGTSGSWSYEQYF. The DNA of the CDR3 is TGTGCCAGCAGCCCCGGGACTAGCGGGAGTTGGTCCTACGAGCAGTACTTC.